This TCR beta chain was identified in a study of beta chain features in type 1 diabetes. Study observations and caveats: In these data, an HLA type influence on TCRB rearrangement remained unresolved. Moderate but significant shortening of TCRB CDR3s was recorded in all four CD4+ subsets from Type 1 diabetes patients.

As every portion of the isolated RNA was reverse transcribed, the sequencing read expressed TCRB transcripts. Some clones are missing from TCRdb's copy, which holds only in-frame ones; the method was immunoSEQ multiplex PCR. The sample yields 500,000 to 850,000 clones, about 14% seen once. The table lists this clone with a few counts. Its antigen is unidentified. This CDR3 spans 12 amino acids. The germline CDR1 and CDR2 sequences are MDHEN and SYDVKM. J lost 15 bases, V lost 6 bases, and 10 bases had no gene match. The specimen was naive CD4+ T cells from blood. The chain combines TRBV28 with TRBJ2-1; 8 bases are shared with TRBD1. The clonotype originates from a young man with type 1 diabetes. CDR3 nucleotide sequence: TGTGCCAGCAGACGACAGGGGTCCAAGGGGTTCTTC. Translated, it gives CASRRQGSKGFF.